The clone carrying this TCR beta chain was picked up a small number of times. The antigen is unknown. The data stem from a study of CD8+ T cells in alopecia areata. At the level of the study: Tofacitinib exposure lasted 6 to 18 months, followed by 6 months off drug.

RNA was isolated and reverse transcribed to cDNA, the sequencing template. Here immunoSEQ multiplex PCR was the method, and the copy in TCRdb shows in-frame clones only, minus some. The data hold 200,000 or so clones, with approximately 52% observed a single time. General study findings and limits: Possibly as an HLA-related effect, TCR sharing across patients appeared less clear than in mice.

This sample comprised CD4+ T cells sorted from blood, obtained at week 0. The TCR comes from a human donor with alopecia areata.

The CDR3 nucleotides are TGTGCCAGCAGCGCACGAGGGGGCGAAACCGGGGAGCTGTTTTTT. As protein: CASSARGGETGELFF. The V gene is TRBV6-1, the J gene TRBJ2-2; 7 nucleotides match TRBD1. This CDR3 has 15 residues. Germline loops: CDR1 MNHNS, CDR2 SASEGT. The trim removed 6 bases at V and 5 bases at J, leaving 9 bases unmatched.